The present TCR beta chain was sequenced within a study of siplizumab effects on memory and regulatory T cells. Findings and limits, study-wide: Siplizumab cultures yielded proliferating Tregs whose suppressive function was not confirmed. Mappable alloreactive CD4+ clones averaged approximately 67% Treg-derived with siplizumab versus about 30% in controls. Apparently key alloresponse contributors, naive T cells also seemed more diverse than memory cells.

CDR1 is LNHDA, CDR2 SQIVND, per germline (reference sequence). V gave up 11 bases and J gave up 2 bases, with 15 bases separating them. This CDR3 is built from 14 residues. As concerns this clone: The antigen remains unidentified.

Per sample, around 91,000 TCR templates were assayed. Method: immunoSEQ multiplex PCR; TCRdb's copy keeps in-frame clones and lacks some. The sample holds tens of thousands of clones, 88% seen once. The rearrangement joins TRBV19 to TRBJ2-2, with TRBD2 as a possible D gene (6 bases). The sequence was obtained from a human donor in good health. The sample was Tregs sorted from blood. CDR3 residues: CAGRDSINTGELFF. CDR3 in DNA: TGTGCCGGGCGGGACTCAATAAACACCGGGGAGCTGTTTTTT.